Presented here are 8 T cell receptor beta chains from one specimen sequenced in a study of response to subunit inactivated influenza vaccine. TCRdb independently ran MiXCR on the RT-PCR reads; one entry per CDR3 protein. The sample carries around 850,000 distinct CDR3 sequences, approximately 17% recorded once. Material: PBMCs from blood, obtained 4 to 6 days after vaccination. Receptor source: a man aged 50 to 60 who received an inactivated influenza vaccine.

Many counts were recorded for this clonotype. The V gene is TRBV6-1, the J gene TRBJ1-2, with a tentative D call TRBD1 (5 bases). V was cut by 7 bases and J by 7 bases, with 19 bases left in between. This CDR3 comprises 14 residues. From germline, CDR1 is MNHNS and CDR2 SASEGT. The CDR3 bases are TGTGCCAGCACCTCCCATCCTCCAAGGGGTGGCTACACCTTC. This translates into CASTSHPPRGGYTF.

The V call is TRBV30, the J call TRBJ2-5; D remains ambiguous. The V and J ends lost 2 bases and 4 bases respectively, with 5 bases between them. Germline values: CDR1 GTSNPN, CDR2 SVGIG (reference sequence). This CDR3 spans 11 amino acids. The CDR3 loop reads CAWSYPETQYF. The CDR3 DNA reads TGTGCCTGGAGTTATCCAGAGACCCAGTACTTC.

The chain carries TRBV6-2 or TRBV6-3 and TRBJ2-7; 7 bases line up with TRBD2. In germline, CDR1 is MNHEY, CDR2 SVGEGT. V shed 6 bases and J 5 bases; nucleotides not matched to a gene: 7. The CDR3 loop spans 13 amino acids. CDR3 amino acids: CASRMTGGHEQYF. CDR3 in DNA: TGTGCCAGCAGAATGACGGGGGGTCACGAGCAGTACTTC.

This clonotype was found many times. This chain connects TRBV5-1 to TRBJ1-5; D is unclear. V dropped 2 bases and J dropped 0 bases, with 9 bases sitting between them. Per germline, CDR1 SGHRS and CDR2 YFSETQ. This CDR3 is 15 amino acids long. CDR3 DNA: TGCGCCAGCAGCTTCGACGGTTATAGCAATCAGCCCCAGCATTTT. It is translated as CASSFDGYSNQPQHF.

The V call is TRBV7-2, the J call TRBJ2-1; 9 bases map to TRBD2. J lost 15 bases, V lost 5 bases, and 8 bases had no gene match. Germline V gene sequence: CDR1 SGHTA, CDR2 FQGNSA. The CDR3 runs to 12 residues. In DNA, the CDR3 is TGTGCCAGCAGCCGGGAGGCGGGGGGGCGGTTCTTC. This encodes CASSREAGGRFF.

CDR3 in amino acids: CASSVGPGLAGGDEQFF. In nucleotides, the CDR3 is TGTGCCAGCAGCGTAGGGCCGGGACTAGCGGGAGGGGATGAGCAGTTCTTC. The chain is built from TRBV9 and TRBJ2-1; TRBD2 matches 16 bases. The germline CDR1 and CDR2 sequences are SGDLS and YYNGEE. The CDR3 is 17 residues long. The ends lost 0 bases at V and 8 bases at J; junction bases unmatched: 5.

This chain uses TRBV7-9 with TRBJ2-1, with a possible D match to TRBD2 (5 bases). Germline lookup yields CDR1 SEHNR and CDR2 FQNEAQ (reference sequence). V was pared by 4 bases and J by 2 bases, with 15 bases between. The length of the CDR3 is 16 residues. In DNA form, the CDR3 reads TGTGCCAGCAGCTCCCTTAAGGCGGGCCCCTACAATGAGCAGTTCTTC. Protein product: CASSSLKAGPYNEQFF.

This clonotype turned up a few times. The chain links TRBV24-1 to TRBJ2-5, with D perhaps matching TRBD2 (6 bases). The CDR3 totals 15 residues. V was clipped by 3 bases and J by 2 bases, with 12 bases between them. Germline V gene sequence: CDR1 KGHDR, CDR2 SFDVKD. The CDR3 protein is CATSDAGRSQETQYF. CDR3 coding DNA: TGTGCCACCAGTGATGCGGGACGTTCGCAAGAGACCCAGTACTTC.